This T cell receptor (beta chain) is drawn from a study of blood T cell repertoires in COVID-19. Study-wide background: Whether acute or convalescent, the COVID-19 samples came from the United States, Italy and Spain. PBMCs, B-cell-depleted T cells, or T cells were the source of the cDNA or gDNA that made up the material.

Per the original methods: Reference gene primer amplification yielded estimated nucleated cell counts. Profiled with immunoSEQ multiplex PCR; TCRdb holds only in-frame clones, not every one. Clonal size and the V and J genes are those of that table, whereas D and trimming came from the DNA. The sample records under 200,000 clones, roughly 84% being singletons. It was during active infection that Seattle patients were enrolled and then longitudinally followed. Sequencing used peripheral blood. The source is a woman aged 45-65 years with COVID-19, enrolled during active disease.

The CDR3 coding sequence is TGCGCCAGTGAAGAGGTCTCTGGAAACACCATATATTTT. Amino acids: CASEEVSGNTIYF. The chain joins TRBV4-1 to TRBJ1-3; D gene unclear. Germline V gene sequence: CDR1 MGHRA, CDR2 YSYEKL. The CDR3 loop spans 13 amino acids. Trimming removed 9 bases from V and 0 bases from J, with 9 bases in between.